The sequence of this T cell receptor (beta chain) was determined in a study of technical replicates of blood from a handful of donors. This CDR3 contains 18 residues. Per the germline V gene, CDR1 is LGHNA and CDR2 is YNFKEQ. The junction had 4 bases not matched to a gene; V was cut back by 0 bases and J by 0 bases. Method: immunoSEQ multiplex PCR; TCRdb's copy keeps in-frame clones and lacks some. The profile shows roughly 61,000 clones, around 97% of them singletons. The source is a human donor in good health. Sequencing was performed on T cells isolated from PBMCs. The rearrangement uses TRBV4-2 and TRBJ2-7; 14 nucleotides line up with TRBD2. CDR3 sequence (DNA): TGTGCCAGCAGCCAAGAGACTAGCGGGAGGGCCAGCTCCTACGAGCAGTACTTC. This sequence encodes CASSQETSGRASSYEQYF.